This entry is about one T cell receptor (beta chain). Its antigen is currently unknown. This CDR3 has 12 residues. The V end lost 2 bases, the J end lost 7 bases, and 8 bases lay between the germline ends. Germline CDR1 and CDR2: MNHEY and SMNVEV (reference sequence). This sample is part of a study of shared clonotypes between healthy human individuals. Whole-study findings and limits: On the whole, naive subsets had larger estimated richness than memory subsets had.

Naive CD8 cells comprised CD45RO-negative, CCR7-positively selected cells, excluding terminally differentiated effector memory CD45RA+ cells. TCRdb's copy holds only in-frame clones and misses some; the assay was immunoSEQ multiplex PCR. Of approximately 590,000 clones listed, around 95% are singletons. The chain combines TRBV27 with TRBJ1-1; D gene uncertain. The sequenced sample was naive CD8+ T cells sorted from blood. This clonotype was sampled from a woman aged 30 to 39 in good health. The CDR3 nucleotides are TGTGCCAGCAGTTTACGGTCCGGTGAAGCTTTCTTT. This sequence encodes CASSLRSGEAFF.